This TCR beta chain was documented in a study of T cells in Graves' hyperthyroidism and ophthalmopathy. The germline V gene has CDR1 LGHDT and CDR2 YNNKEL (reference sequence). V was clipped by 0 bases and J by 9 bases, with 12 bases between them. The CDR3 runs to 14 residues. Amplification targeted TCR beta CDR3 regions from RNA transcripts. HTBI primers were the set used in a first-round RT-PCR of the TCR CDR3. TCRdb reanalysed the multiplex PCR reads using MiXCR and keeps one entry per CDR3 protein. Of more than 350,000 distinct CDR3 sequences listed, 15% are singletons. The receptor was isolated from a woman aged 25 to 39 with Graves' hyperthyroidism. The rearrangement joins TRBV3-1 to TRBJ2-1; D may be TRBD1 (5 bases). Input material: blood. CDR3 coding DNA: TGTGCCAGCAGCCAAGAGGGGCGGCGGATTGAGCAGTTCTTC. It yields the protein CASSQEGRRIEQFF.